A single sample gave rise to the 11 T cell receptor beta chains below, sequenced in a study of a mutant IDH1 vaccine in newly diagnosed glioma. Profiling relied on immunoSEQ multiplex PCR, and the TCRdb table lists in-frame clones only, not all of them. The data hold tens of thousands of clones, with around 82% observed a single time. For these receptors, no antigen is known. Specified time point: week 23, last vaccination. Topical imiquimod accompanied each vaccine dose, which consisted of 300 ug of mutant IDH1 20-mer peptide. The material was PBMCs, obtained from a glioma patient whose treatment included an IDH1 peptide vaccine. The source of these receptors is a man between 18 and 35 years old with glioma.

The genes are TRBV4-1 and TRBJ2-4, with 8 nucleotides matching TRBD2. The CDR3 is 19 residues long. With 5 bases clipped from V and 0 bases from J, the junction kept 15 bases outside the gene matches. CDR1 is MGHRA, CDR2 YSYEKL, per germline. Here the CDR3 DNA reads TGCGCCAGCAGCTCTCGAAGTAGCGGGACGACTCTAGCCAAAAACATTCAGTACTTC. Encoded protein: CASSSRSSGTTLAKNIQYF.

The chain employs TRBV4-1 and TRBJ2-5; possible D gene TRBD2, 7 bases. The CDR3 covers 15 residues. The ends were cut back, 1 base at V and 5 bases at J, with 14 bases in the middle. Germline V gene data show CDR1 as MGHRA and CDR2 as YSYEKL. CDR3 coding DNA: TGCGCCAGCAGCCAAGGGGAGGGGGGGCGGGAGACCCAGTACTTC. Residues: CASSQGEGGRETQYF.

The chain uses TRBV7-2 and TRBJ2-3; D remains ambiguous. Germline-derived CDR1 and CDR2 are SGHTA and FQGNSA. The CDR3 contains 17 residues. Trimming removed 2 bases at V and 2 bases at J, with 17 bases between. The CDR3, as DNA: TGTGCCAGCAGCTTACATAGCCGTGGGGAAATCACAGATACGCAGTATTTT. Its protein is CASSLHSRGEITDTQYF.

The chain is built from TRBV6-1 and TRBJ1-1; 7 bases fit TRBD1. CDR1 and CDR2 from the germline V gene are MNHNS and SASEGT. V dropped 6 bases and J dropped 0; count of bases not matched to a gene: 7. This CDR3 comprises 15 residues. This CDR3 reads CASRVGQNLNTEAFF. In DNA, the CDR3 is TGTGCCAGCAGGGTGGGACAGAATTTGAACACTGAAGCTTTCTTT.

The chain couples TRBV18 to TRBJ2-2, with D unclear. V gave up 3 bases and J gave up 7 bases, with 12 bases separating them. Per the germline V gene, CDR1 is KGHSH and CDR2 is LQKENI. This CDR3 is 14 amino acids long. Here the CDR3 reads CASSPPTRDGELFF. CDR3 coding DNA: TGTGCCAGCTCACCGCCAACTCGAGACGGGGAGCTGTTTTTT.

This clone was counted a few times. The chain is built from TRBV4-1 and TRBJ1-2; 7 nucleotides align to TRBD1. The CDR3 has 14 residues. Germline-derived CDR1 and CDR2 are MGHRA and YSYEKL. The ends lost 5 bases at V and 4 bases at J; junction bases unmatched: 7. The CDR3 DNA is TGCGCCAGCAGCTTCGACAGGGTTGTCTATGGCTACACCTTC. The encoded protein is CASSFDRVVYGYTF.

The chain is built from TRBV12-5 and TRBJ1-1, with 7 bases fitting TRBD1. Trimming removed 5 bases from V and 4 bases from J; junction bases left unmatched: 7. The germline gives CDR1 LGHNT, CDR2 FRNRAP. The CDR3 is 14 residues long. The CDR3 region has the DNA TGTGCTAGTGGTGTCACTCAGGGGGGCACTGAAGCTTTCTTT. Amino acids: CASGVTQGGTEAFF.

A few counts support this clone. CDR3 sequence: CASSLGPAYGYTF. The CDR3 region has the DNA TGTGCCAGCAGCTTAGGGCCAGCGTATGGCTACACCTTC. The rearrangement joins TRBV11-2 to TRBJ1-2; D remains unclear. Trimming removed 1 base from V and 5 bases from J, with 8 bases in between. Germline V gene data show CDR1 as SGHAT and CDR2 as FQNNGV. The CDR3 totals 13 residues.

The J gene is TRBJ1-3, the V gene TRBV11-2; 7 positions match TRBD1. The V gene's germline CDR1 is SGHAT and CDR2 FQNNGV. This CDR3 contains 14 residues. V lost 3 bases, J lost 7 bases, and 6 bases stayed unmatched. The CDR3 nucleotides are TGTGCCAGCAGCTTTGGGCCAGGGGGTAACACCATATATTTT. It codes for CASSFGPGGNTIYF. The full variable domain, in which reference TRBV11-2 and TRBJ1-3 provide the parts outside the CDR3, is EAGVAQSPRYKIIEKRQSVAFWCNPISGHATLYWYQQILGQGPKLLIQFQNNGVVDDSQLPKDRFSAERLKGVDSTLKIQPAKLEDSAVYLCASSFGPGGNTIYFGEGSWLTVV.

The chain carries TRBV9 and TRBJ2-7, with 9 bases that match TRBD1. The V gene's germline CDR1 is SGDLS and CDR2 YYNGEE. V shed 4 bases and J 2 bases; nucleotides not matched to a gene: 7. The CDR3 loop spans 15 amino acids. The CDR3 loop is CASSFGQGSTYEQYF. CDR3 bases: TGTGCCAGCAGCTTTGGACAGGGGTCCACCTACGAGCAGTACTTC. The full variable domain, in which reference TRBV9 and TRBJ2-7 provide the parts outside the CDR3, is DSGVTQTPKHLITATGQRVTLRCSPRSGDLSVYWYQQSLDQGLQFLIQYYNGEERAKGNILERFSAQQFPDLHSELNLSSLELGDSALYFCASSFGQGSTYEQYFGPGTRLTVT.

The chain carries TRBV19 and TRBJ2-3, with a tentative D call TRBD2 (6 bases). CDR3 length equals 14 residues. V was pared by 10 bases and J by 3 bases, with 17 bases between. CDR1 is LNHDA, CDR2 SQIVND, per germline (reference sequence). This chain's CDR3 is CATRGWRATDTQYF. As DNA, the CDR3 is TGTGCCACCCGCGGATGGAGGGCGACAGATACGCAGTATTTT.